This TCR beta chain was obtained from a study of blood T cell repertoires in COVID-19. Germline CDR1 and CDR2: SGHAT and FQNNGV. The V gene lost 3 bases and the J gene lost 7 bases, with 10 bases spanning the gap. CDR3 size: 14 residues. The cohort comprised adults aged about 18 to 100 years residing in 20 to 30 US areas. Participant reports of clinical history set cohort assignment. Under the authors' procedure: Amplifying reference gene primers gave estimates of nucleated cell counts. Generated by immunoSEQ multiplex PCR, the TCRdb table keeps only in-frame clones and is missing some. V and J calls and clone size are given by that table; D and trimming were obtained from the DNA. The table lists over 200,000 clones, about 80% of them singletons.

Sequenced sample: PBMCs or T cells enriched from blood (not recorded which). This receptor was obtained from a man aged 55 to 70 who had recovered from COVID-19. The rearrangement links TRBV11-2 to TRBJ1-6, with D possibly TRBD1 on 5 matching bases. The CDR3 DNA reads as TGTGCCAGCAGCTTGGGGCAGGAGAATTCACCCCTCCACTTT. As protein: CASSLGQENSPLHF.